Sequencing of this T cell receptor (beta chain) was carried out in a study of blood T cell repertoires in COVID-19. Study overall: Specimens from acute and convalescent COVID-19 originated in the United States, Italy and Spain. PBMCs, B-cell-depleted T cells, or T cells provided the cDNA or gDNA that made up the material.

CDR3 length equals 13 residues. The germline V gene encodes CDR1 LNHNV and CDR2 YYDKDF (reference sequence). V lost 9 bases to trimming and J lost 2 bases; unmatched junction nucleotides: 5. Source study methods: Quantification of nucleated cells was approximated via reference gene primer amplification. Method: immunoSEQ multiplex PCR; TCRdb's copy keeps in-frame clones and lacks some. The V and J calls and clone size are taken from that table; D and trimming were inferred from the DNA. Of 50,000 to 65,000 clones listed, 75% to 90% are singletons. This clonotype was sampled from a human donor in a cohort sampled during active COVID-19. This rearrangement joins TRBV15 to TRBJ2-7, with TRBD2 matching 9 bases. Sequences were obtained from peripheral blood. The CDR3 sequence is CATSSGVAYEQYF. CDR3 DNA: TGTGCCACTTCTAGCGGGGTAGCCTACGAGCAGTACTTC.